This TCR beta chain emerged from a study of beta chain features in type 1 diabetes. Study outcomes and limitations: Type 1 diabetes patients had VDJ junctions that carried fewer insertions and more deletions. Shorter templates might be favored by PCR, and equally so in patients and in controls.

V dropped 6 bases and J dropped 9; count of bases not matched to a gene: 8. The germline gives CDR1 MNHEY, CDR2 SVGAGI. The CDR3 contains 13 residues. Donors contributed one heparinised blood draw apiece, averaging approximately 120 mL. The authors reverse transcribed all of the isolated RNA, so sequencing captured expressed TCRB transcripts. Assay used: immunoSEQ multiplex PCR; TCRdb lists only in-frame clones, some missing. In the table there are about 230,000 clones, 7.5% to 10% of which are singletons. Notes on this clone: The antigen is not known.

The J gene is TRBJ2-1, the V gene TRBV6-5, with 7 bases identical to TRBD2. The sequencing input was naive CD4+ T cells from blood. The clonotype was recovered from a woman aged 18 to 35 in good health. For the CDR3, the DNA is TGTGCCAGCAGGAAGGCGGGAGAGGGTGAGCAGTTCTTC. Translating it yields CASRKAGEGEQFF.